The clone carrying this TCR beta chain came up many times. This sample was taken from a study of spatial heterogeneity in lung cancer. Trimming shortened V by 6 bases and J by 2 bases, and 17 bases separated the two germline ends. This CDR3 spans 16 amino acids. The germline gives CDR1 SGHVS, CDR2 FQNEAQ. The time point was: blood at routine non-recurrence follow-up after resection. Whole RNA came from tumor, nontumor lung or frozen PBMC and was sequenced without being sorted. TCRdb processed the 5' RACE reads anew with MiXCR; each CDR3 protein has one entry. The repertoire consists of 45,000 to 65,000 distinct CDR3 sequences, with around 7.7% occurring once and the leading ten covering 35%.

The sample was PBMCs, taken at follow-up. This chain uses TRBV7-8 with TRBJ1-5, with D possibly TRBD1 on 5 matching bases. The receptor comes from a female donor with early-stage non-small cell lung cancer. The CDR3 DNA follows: TGTGCCAGCAGTCAAATTGGGGGGACGCGCAATCAGCCCCAGCATTTT. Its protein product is CASSQIGGTRNQPQHF.